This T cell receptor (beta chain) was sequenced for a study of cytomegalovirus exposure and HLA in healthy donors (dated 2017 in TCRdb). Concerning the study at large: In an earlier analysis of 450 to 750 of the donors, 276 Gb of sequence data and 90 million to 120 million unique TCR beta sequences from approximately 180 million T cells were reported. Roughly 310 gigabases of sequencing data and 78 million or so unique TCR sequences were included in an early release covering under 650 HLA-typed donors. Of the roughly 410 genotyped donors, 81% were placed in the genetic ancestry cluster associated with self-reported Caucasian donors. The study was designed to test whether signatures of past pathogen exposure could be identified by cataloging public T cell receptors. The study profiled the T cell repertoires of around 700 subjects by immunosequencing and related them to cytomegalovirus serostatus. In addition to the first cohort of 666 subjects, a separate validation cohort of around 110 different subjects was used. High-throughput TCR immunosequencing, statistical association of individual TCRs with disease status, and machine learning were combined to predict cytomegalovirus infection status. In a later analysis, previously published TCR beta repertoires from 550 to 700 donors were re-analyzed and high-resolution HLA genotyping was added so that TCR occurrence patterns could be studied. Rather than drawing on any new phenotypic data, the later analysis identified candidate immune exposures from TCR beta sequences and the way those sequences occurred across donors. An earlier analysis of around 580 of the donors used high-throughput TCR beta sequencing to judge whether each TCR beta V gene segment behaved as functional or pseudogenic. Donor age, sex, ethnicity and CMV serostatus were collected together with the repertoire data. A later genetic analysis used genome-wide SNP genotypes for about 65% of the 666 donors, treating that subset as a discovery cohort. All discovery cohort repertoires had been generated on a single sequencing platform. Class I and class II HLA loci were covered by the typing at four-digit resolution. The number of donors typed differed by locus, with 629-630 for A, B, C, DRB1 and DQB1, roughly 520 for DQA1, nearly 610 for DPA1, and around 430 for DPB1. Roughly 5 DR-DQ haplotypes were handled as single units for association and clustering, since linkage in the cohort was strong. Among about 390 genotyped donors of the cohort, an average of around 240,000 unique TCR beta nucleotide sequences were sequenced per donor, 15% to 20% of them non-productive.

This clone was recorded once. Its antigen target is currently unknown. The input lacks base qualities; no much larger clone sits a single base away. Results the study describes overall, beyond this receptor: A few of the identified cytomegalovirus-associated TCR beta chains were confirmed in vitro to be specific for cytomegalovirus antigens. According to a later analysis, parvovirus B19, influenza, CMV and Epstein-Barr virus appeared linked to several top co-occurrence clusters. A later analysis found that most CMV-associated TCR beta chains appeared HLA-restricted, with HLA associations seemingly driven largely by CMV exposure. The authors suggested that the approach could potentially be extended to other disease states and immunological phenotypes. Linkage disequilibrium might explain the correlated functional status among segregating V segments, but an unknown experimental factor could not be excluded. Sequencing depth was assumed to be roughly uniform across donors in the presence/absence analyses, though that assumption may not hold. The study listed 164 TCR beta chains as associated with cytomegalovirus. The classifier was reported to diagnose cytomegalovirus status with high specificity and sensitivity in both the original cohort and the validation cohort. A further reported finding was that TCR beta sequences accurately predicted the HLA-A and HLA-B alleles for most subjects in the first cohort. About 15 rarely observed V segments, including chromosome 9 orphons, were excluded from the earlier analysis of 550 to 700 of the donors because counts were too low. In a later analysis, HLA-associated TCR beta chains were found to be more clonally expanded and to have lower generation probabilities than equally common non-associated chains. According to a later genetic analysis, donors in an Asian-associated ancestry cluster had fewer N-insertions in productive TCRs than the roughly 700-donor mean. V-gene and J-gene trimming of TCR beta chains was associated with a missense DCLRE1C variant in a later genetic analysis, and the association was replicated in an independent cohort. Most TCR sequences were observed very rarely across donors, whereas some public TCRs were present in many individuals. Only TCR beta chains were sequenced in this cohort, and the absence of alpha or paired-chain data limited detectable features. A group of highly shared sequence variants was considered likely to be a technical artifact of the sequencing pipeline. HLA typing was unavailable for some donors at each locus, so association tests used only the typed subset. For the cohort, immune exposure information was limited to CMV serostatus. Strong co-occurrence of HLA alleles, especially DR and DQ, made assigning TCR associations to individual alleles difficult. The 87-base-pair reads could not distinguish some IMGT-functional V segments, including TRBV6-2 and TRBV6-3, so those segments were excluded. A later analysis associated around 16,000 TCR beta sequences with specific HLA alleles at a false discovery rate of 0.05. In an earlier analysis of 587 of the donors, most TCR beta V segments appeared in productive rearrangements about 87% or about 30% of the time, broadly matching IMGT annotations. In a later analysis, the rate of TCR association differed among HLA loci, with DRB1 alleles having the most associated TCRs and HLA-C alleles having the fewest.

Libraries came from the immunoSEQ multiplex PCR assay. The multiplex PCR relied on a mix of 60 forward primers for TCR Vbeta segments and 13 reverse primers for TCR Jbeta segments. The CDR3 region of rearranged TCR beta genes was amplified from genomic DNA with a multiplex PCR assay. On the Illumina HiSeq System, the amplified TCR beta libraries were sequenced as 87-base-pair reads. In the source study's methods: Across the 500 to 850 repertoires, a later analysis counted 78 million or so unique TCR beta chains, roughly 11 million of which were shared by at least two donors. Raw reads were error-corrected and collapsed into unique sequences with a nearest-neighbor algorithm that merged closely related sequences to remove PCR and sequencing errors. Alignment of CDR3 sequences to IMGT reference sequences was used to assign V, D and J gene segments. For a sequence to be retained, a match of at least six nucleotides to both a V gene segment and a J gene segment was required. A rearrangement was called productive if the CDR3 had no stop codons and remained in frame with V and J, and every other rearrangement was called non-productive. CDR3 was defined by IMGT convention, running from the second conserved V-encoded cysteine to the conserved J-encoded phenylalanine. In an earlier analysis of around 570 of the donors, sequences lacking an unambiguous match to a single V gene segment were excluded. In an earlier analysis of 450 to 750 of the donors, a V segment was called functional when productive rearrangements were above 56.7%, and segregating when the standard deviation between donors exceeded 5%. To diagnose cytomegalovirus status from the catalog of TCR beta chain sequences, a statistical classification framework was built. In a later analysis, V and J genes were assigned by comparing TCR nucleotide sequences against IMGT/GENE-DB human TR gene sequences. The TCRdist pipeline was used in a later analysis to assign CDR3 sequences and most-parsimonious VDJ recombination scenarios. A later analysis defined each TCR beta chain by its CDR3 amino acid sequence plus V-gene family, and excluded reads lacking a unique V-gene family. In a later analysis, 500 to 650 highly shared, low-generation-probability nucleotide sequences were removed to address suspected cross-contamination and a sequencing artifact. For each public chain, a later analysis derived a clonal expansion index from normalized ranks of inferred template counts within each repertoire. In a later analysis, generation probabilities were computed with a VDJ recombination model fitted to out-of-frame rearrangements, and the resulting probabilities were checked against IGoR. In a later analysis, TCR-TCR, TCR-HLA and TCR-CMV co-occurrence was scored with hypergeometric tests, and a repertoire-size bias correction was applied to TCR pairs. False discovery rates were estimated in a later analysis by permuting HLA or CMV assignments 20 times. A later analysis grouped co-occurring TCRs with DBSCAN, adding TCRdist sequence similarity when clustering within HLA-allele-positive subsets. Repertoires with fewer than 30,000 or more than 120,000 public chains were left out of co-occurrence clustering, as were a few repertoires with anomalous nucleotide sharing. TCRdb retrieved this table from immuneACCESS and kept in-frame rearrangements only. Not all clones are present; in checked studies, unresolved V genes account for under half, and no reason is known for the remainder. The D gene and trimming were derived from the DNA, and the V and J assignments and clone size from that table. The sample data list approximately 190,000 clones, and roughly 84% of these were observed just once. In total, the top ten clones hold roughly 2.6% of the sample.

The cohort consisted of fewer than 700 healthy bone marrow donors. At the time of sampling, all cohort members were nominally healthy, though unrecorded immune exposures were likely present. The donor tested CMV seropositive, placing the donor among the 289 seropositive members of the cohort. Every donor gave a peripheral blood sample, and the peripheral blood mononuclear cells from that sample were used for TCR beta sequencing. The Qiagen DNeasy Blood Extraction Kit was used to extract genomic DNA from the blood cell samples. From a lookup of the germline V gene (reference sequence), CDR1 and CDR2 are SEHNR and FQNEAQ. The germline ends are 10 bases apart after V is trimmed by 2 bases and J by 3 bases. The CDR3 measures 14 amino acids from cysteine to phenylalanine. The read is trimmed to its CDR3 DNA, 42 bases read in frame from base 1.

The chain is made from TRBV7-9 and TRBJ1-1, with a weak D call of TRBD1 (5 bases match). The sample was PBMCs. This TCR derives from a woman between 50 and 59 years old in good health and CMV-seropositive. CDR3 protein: CASSLQGSDTEAFF. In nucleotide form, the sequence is TGTGCCAGCAGCTTACAGGGATCGGACACTGAAGCTTTCTTT.